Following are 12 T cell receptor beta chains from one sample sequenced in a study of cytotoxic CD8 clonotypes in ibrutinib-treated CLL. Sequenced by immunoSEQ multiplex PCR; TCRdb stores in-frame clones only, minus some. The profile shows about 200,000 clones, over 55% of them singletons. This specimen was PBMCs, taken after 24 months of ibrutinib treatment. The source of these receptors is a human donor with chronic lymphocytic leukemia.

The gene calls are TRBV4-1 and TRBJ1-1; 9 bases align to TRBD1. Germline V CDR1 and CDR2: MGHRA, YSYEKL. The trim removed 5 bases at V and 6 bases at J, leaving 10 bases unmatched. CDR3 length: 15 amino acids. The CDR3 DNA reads TGCGCCAGCAGCATCCGGGGACAGGGTTTCTCTGAAGCTTTCTTT. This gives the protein CASSIRGQGFSEAFF.

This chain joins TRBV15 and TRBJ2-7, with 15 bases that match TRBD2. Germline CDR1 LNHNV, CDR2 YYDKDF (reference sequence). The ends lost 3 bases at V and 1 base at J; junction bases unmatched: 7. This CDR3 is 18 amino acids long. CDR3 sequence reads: CATSSPGTSGRWSYEQYF. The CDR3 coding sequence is TGTGCCACCAGCAGTCCTGGGACTAGCGGGAGGTGGTCCTACGAGCAGTACTTC.

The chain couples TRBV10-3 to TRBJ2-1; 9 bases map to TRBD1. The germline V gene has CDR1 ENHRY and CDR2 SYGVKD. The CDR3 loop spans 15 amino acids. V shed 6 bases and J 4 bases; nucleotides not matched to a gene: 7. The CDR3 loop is CAISPGTGTYNEQFF. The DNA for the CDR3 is TGTGCCATCAGCCCCGGGACAGGGACTTACAATGAGCAGTTCTTC.

CDR3 nucleotide sequence: TGTGCCACCAGCAGAGATAGTCGGCAGGGGAGAGGTTATGAGCAGTTCTTC. The encoded protein is CATSRDSRQGRGYEQFF. The rearrangement links TRBV15 to TRBJ2-1, with a tentative D call TRBD1 (6 bases). The CDR3 is 17 residues long. CDR1 is LNHNV and CDR2 is YYDKDF in the germline V gene (reference sequence). The V end was cut by 0 bases, the J end by 8 bases, with 20 bases between.

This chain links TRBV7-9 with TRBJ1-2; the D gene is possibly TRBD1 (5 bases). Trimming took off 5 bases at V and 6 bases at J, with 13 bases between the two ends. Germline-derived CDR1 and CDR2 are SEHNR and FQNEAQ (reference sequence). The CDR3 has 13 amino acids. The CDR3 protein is CASSQGLLDGYTF. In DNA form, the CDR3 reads TGTGCCAGCAGCCAGGGACTTTTGGATGGCTACACCTTC. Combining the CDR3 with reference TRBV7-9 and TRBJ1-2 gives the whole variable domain DTGVSQNPRHKITKRGQNVTFRCDPISEHNRLYWYRQTLGQGPEFLTYFQNEAQLEKSRLLSDRFSAERPKGSFSTLEIQRTEQGDSAMYLCASSQGLLDGYTFGSGTRLTVV.

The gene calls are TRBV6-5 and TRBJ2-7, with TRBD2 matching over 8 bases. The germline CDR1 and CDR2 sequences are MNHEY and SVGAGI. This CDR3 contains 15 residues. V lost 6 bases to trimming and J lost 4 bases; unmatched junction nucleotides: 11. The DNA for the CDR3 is TGTGCCAGCAGCCCAAGCGGGAGCGATTATTACGAGCAGTACTTC. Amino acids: CASSPSGSDYYEQYF.

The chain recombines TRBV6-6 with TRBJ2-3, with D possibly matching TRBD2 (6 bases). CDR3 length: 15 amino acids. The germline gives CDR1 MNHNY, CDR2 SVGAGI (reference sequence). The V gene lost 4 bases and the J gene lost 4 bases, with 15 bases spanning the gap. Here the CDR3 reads CASSSPGRASDTQYF. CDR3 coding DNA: TGTGCCAGCAGTTCCCCCGGGAGAGCATCAGATACGCAGTATTTT.

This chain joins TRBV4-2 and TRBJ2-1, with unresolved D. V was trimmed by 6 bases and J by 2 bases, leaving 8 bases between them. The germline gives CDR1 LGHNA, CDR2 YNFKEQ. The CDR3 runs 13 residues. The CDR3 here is CASSPGPYNEQFF. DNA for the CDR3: TGTGCCAGCAGTCCAGGACCCTACAATGAGCAGTTCTTC.

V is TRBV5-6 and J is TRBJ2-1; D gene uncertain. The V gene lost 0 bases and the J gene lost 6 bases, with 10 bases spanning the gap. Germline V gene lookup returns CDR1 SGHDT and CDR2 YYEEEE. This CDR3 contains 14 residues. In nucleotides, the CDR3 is TGTGCCAGCAGCTTGGTTCTAGACCTCAATGAGCAGTTCTTC. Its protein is CASSLVLDLNEQFF.

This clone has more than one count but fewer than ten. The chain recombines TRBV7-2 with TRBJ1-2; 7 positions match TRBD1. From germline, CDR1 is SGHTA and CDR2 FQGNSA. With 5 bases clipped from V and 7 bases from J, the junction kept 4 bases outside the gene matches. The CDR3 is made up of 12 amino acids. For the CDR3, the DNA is TGTGCCAGCAGCAGGGACAGCCCTGGCTACACCTTC. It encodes CASSRDSPGYTF.

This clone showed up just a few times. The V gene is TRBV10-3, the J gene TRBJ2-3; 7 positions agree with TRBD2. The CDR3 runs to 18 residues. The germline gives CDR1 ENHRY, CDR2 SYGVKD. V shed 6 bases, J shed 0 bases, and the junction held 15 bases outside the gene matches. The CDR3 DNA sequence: TGTGCCATCAGGCTTGGGGGAAGTAGCGGGTTGAGCACAGATACGCAGTATTTT. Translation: CAIRLGGSSGLSTDTQYF.

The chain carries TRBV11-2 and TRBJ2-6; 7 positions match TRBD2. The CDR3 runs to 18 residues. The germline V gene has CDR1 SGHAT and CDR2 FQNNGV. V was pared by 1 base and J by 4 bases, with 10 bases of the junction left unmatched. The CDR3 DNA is TGTGCCAGCAGCTTAGGGGAAGCGGGATTACTAGGGGCCAACGTCCTGACTTTC. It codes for CASSLGEAGLLGANVLTF.